A selection of T cell receptor beta chains follows, all from one sample in a study of response to subunit inactivated influenza vaccine. Using its own MiXCR run on the RT-PCR reads, TCRdb lists one record per CDR3 protein. The profile shows around 500,000 distinct CDR3 sequences, approximately 10% of them singletons. Sequenced here: PBMCs from blood, sampled 40 to 50 days after vaccination. These TCRs come from a man aged 45-60 years who received an inactivated influenza vaccine. The CDR3 runs from the conserved cysteine through the conserved F or W. Fields, in order: V gene, clone size, J gene, D gene, CDR3 protein, CDR3 DNA. A D gene is named only where the DNA matches it firmly. Expanded clones get a size class; other rows say once, few or many, or leave the size out.

>TRBV14|-|TRBJ2-1|-
CASSQVVRAGEQFF
TGTGCCAGCAGCCAAGTCGTAAGGGCGGGAGAGCAGTTCTTC
>TRBV7-8|-|TRBJ2-2|TRBD2
CASSLAPGLAGHKWSGELFF
TGTGCCAGCAGCTTGGCCCCGGGACTAGCGGGGCACAAATGGTCCGGGGAGCTGTTTTTT
>TRBV15|few|TRBJ2-3|-
CATSGHLPTQYF
TGTGCCACCAGCGGACATCTCCCTACGCAGTATTTT
>TRBV6-2/TRBV6-3|few|TRBJ1-5|TRBD1
CASSPQAGTGNQPQHF
TGTGCCAGCAGTCCGCAGGCGGGGACAGGCAATCAGCCCCAGCATTTT
>TRBV6-1|few|TRBJ2-1|-
CASSEGGQGYNEQFF
TGTGCCAGCAGTGAAGGAGGGCAGGGTTACAATGAGCAGTTCTTC
>TRBV28|few|TRBJ1-2|-
CASSLDIGYTF
TGTGCCAGCAGTCTGGACATTGGCTACACCTTC
>TRBV4-3|-|TRBJ2-1|-
CASSQALSSYNEQFF
TGCGCCAGCAGCCAAGCTTTGAGCTCCTACAATGAGCAGTTCTTC
>TRBV5-1|many|TRBJ2-1|-
CASNPKDSPRSEQFF
TGCGCCAGTAACCCGAAGGACTCTCCCCGGAGCGAGCAGTTCTTC
>TRBV6-5|few|TRBJ1-5|-
CASSYSAPTKYSNQPQHF
TGTGCCAGCAGTTACTCGGCCCCGACAAAATATAGCAATCAGCCCCAGCATTTT
>TRBV10-2|-|TRBJ2-7|-
CASSEQGLSYEQYF
TGCGCCAGCAGTGAACAGGGCCTCTCCTACGAGCAGTACTTC
>TRBV7-2|-|TRBJ1-1|TRBD1
CASSKQGQNTEAFF
TGTGCCAGCAGCAAACAGGGGCAGAACACTGAAGCTTTCTTT
>TRBV27|-|TRBJ2-7|-
CASSWGAAYEQYF
TGTGCCAGCAGTTGGGGAGCGGCCTACGAGCAGTACTTC
>TRBV29-1|few|TRBJ2-1|TRBD1
CSVEGGQAAF
TGCAGCGTTGAAGGGGGACAGGCCGCCTTC
>TRBV7-2|many|TRBJ2-5|TRBD1
CASSLTGGALETQYF
TGTGCCAGCAGCTTAACAGGGGGCGCTTTGGAGACCCAGTACTTC
>TRBV9|many|TRBJ2-1|-
CASSADNEQFF
TGTGCCAGCAGCGCCGACAATGAGCAGTTCTTC
>TRBV12-3/TRBV12-4|many|TRBJ2-7|-
CASSFGGEQYF
TGTGCCAGCAGTTTTGGGGGCGAGCAGTACTTC
>TRBV4-1|few|TRBJ1-1|-
CASSHLLRVKNTEAFF
TGCGCCAGCAGCCACCTCCTGAGGGTAAAGAACACTGAAGCTTTCTTT
>TRBV12-3/TRBV12-4|-|TRBJ2-3|-
CASTGISTDTQYF
TGTGCCAGCACCGGGATTAGCACAGATACGCAGTATTTT
>TRBV18|few|TRBJ2-5|-
CASSPGAEETQYF
TGTGCCAGCTCACCAGGGGCGGAAGAGACCCAGTACTTC
>TRBV28|-|TRBJ1-1|-
CASSFFGRQLNTEAFF
TGTGCCAGCAGTTTTTTCGGGCGGCAGTTGAACACTGAAGCTTTCTTT
>TRBV5-1|few|TRBJ1-6|-
CASSLTGMGSPLHF
TGCGCCAGCAGCTTGACAGGGATGGGATCACCCCTCCACTTT
>TRBV12-3/TRBV12-4|few|TRBJ2-7|TRBD2
CASSLSSGGHEQYF
TGTGCCAGCAGTCTAAGTAGCGGGGGGCACGAGCAGTACTTC
>TRBV24-1|-|TRBJ2-5|TRBD2
CATTGLAGVMETQYF
TGTGCCACCACGGGACTAGCGGGAGTAATGGAGACCCAGTACTTC
>TRBV12-3/TRBV12-4|-|TRBJ1-2|TRBD1
CASSERQGQSSGYTF
TGTGCCAGCAGTGAAAGACAGGGACAGAGCTCTGGCTACACCTTC
>TRBV4-3|-|TRBJ2-1|-
CASSQDRDRPTGNEQFF
TGCGCCAGCAGCCAAGATCGGGACCGCCCTACTGGCAATGAGCAGTTCTTC
>TRBV6-5|many|TRBJ1-2|-
CASSSPYNYGYTF
TGTGCCAGCAGTTCCCCGTATAACTATGGCTACACCTTC
>TRBV25-1|-|TRBJ2-1|-
CASSETIVGNEQFF
TGTGCCAGCAGTGAAACTATCGTGGGGAATGAGCAGTTCTTC
>TRBV10-2|many|TRBJ1-2|TRBD1
CASSAGTGNYGYTF
TGCGCCAGCAGTGCCGGGACAGGGAACTATGGCTACACCTTC
>TRBV24-1|few|TRBJ2-5|-
CATSDYDHGAETQYF
TGTGCCACCAGTGATTATGACCACGGCGCGGAGACCCAGTACTTC
>TRBV29-1|many|TRBJ2-3|TRBD2
CSAPSSGSTDTQYF
TGCAGCGCCCCGTCTAGCGGGAGTACAGATACGCAGTATTTT
>TRBV7-2|few|TRBJ1-5|-
CASSQRGSNQPQHF
TGTGCCAGCAGCCAGAGGGGCAGCAATCAGCCCCAGCATTTT
>TRBV7-2|few|TRBJ2-7|-
CASSWDGSYEQYF
TGTGCCAGCAGCTGGGACGGGTCCTACGAGCAGTACTTC